This TCR beta chain stems from a study of CD8 T cells in ankylosing spondylitis. Study-level findings and limits: Among TCR beta sequences, a motif of 7 to 9 highly homologous variants appeared characteristic of ankylosing spondylitis blood.

The CDR3 extends over 19 amino acids. V was cut by 7 bases and J by 2 bases, with 27 bases left in between. The germline V gene has CDR1 SGHAT and CDR2 FQDESV (reference sequence). This clonotype was counted ten times or more. The target antigen is unknown. Libraries of TCR beta came from quantitative 5'-RACE with molecular barcodes. TCRdb recomputed calls from the 5' RACE reads with MiXCR, one row per CDR3 protein. The sample lists 500,000 or so distinct CDR3 sequences, 5.3% occurring once. This TCR was sampled from a male donor with ankylosing spondylitis. Sequenced material: blood, either unsorted or a sorted T cell fraction (not recorded which). The gene calls are TRBV11-1 and TRBJ2-1, with TRBD2 as a possible D gene (5 bases). The CDR3 protein is CASILSGRPIQNPYNEQFF. In nucleotides, the CDR3 is TGTGCCAGCATCCTCTCGGGGAGACCAATACAGAATCCCTACAATGAGCAGTTCTTC.